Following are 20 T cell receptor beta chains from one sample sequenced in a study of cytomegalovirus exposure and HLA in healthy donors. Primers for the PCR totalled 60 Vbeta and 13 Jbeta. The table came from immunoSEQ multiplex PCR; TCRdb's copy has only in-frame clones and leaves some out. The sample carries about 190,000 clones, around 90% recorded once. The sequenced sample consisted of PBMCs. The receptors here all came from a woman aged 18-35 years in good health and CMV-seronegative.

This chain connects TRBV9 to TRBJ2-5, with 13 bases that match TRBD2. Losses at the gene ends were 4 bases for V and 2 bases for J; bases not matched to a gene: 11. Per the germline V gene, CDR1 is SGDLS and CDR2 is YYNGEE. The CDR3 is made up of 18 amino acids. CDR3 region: CASSPPGTSGAYQETQYF. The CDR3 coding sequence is TGTGCCAGCAGCCCCCCCGGGACTAGCGGGGCATATCAAGAGACCCAGTACTTC.

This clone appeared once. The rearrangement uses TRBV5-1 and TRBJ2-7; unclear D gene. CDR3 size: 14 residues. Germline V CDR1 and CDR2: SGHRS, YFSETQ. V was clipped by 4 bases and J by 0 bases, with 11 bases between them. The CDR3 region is CASSSLHISYEQYF. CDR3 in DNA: TGCGCCAGCAGCAGCCTCCATATCTCCTACGAGCAGTACTTC.

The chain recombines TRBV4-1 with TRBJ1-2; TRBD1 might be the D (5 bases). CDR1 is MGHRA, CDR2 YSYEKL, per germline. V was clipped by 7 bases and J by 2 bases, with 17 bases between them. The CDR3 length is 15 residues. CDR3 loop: CASNRGGGVNYGYTF. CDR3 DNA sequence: TGCGCCAGCAATCGGGGGGGTGGAGTAAACTATGGCTACACCTTC.

DNA of the CDR3: TGTGCCAGCAGTAAGGACACCCCTCGGGAGCAGTACTTC. This gives the protein CASSKDTPREQYF. The chain combines TRBV28 with TRBJ2-7; D may be TRBD1 (5 bases). This CDR3 has 13 residues. CDR1 is MDHEN, CDR2 SYDVKM, per germline. V was shortened by 5 bases and J by 7 bases, with 15 bases between the two germline ends. Complete variable domain (other parts from reference TRBV28 and TRBJ2-7): DVKVTQSSRYLVKRTGEKVFLECVQDMDHENMFWYRQDPGLGLRLIYFSYDVKMKEKGDIPEGYSVSREKKERFSLILESASTNQTSMYLCASSKDTPREQYFGPGTRLTVT.

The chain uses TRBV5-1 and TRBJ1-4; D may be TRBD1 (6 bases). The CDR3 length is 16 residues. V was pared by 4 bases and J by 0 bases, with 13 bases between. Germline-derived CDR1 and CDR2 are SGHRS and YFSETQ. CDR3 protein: CASSLRQAATNEKLFF. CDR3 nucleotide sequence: TGCGCCAGCAGCCTAAGACAGGCTGCAACTAATGAAAAACTGTTTTTT.

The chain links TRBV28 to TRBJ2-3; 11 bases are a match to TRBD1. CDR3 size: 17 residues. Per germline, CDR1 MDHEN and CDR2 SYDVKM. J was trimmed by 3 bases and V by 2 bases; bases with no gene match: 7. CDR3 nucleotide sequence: TGTGCCAGCAGTTTAATGGGACAGGGGGTTTTGACAGATACGCAGTATTTT. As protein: CASSLMGQGVLTDTQYF.

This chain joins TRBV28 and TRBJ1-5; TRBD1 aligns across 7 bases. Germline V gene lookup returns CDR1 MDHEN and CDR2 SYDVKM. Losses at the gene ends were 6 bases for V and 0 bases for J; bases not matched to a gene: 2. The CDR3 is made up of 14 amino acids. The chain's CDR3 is CASRRTGSNQPQHF. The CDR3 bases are TGTGCCAGCAGACGGACAGGTAGCAATCAGCCCCAGCATTTT.

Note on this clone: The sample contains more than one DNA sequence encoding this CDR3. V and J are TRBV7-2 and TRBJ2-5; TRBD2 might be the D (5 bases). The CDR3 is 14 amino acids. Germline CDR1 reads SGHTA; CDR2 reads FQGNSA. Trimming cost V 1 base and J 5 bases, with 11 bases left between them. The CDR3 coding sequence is TGTGCCAGCAGCTTAGTGGCCGGCGGGGAGACCCAGTACTTC. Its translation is CASSLVAGGETQYF.

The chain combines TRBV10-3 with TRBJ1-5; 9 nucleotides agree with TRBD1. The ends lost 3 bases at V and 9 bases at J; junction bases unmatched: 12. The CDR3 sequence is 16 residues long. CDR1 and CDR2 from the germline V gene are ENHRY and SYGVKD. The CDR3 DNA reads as TGTGCCATCAGTGACTCGACTCCGGGACAGGGTAGGCCCCAGCATTTT. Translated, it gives CAISDSTPGQGRPQHF.

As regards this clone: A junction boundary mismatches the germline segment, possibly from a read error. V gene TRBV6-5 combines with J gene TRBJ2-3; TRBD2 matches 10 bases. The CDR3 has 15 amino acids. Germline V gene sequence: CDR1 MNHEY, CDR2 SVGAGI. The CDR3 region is CANSSPSGSADTQYF. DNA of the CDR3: TGTGCCAACAGTTCGCCTAGCGGGAGTGCAGATACGCAGTATTTT.

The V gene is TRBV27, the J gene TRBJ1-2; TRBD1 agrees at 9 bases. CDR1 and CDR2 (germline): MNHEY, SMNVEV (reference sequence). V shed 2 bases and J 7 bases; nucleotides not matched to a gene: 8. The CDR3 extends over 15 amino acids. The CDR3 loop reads CASSLVGTGMGGYTF. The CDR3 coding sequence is TGTGCCAGCAGTTTAGTTGGGACAGGGATGGGTGGCTACACCTTC.

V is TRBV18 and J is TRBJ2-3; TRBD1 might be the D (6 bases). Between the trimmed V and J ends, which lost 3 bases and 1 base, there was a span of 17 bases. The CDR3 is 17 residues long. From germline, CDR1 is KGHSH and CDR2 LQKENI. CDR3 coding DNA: TGTGCCAGCTCACCGGTACAGGGCGGATTGGGCACAGATACGCAGTATTTT. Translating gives CASSPVQGGLGTDTQYF.

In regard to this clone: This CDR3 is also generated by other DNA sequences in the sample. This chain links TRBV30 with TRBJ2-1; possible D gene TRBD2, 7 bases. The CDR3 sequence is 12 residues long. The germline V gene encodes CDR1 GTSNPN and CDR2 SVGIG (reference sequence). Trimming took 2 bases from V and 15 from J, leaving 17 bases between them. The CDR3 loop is CAWSMTGGQGFF. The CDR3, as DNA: TGTGCCTGGAGTATGACGGGGGGCCAGGGGTTCTTC.

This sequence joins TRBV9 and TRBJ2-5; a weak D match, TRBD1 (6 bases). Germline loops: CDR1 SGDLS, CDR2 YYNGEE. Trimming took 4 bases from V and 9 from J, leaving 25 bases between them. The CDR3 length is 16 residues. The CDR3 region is CASSYQTGPPTDSQYF. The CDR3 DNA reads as TGTGCCAGCAGCTATCAGACAGGACCCCCGACTGATTCCCAGTACTTC.

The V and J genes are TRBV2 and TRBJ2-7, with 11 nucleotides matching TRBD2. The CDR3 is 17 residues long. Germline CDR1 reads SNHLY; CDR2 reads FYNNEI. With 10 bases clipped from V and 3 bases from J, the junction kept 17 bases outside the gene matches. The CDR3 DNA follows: TGTGCCATGTGGAGGTCAGGGGTGACTAGCGGGAACTACGAGCAGTACTTC. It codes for CAMWRSGVTSGNYEQYF. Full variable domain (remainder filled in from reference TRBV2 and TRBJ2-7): EPEVTQTPSHQVTQMGQEVILRCVPISNHLYFYWYRQILGQKVEFLVSFYNNEISEKSEIFDDQFSVERPDGSNFTLKIRSTKLEDSAMYFCAMWRSGVTSGNYEQYFGPGTRLTVT.

CDR3 bases: TGTGCCAGCAGCCACCGGGACAGGGGGAACTACGAGCAGTACTTC. It translates to CASSHRDRGNYEQYF. This chain connects TRBV6-5 to TRBJ2-7, with TRBD1 identical over 11 bases. This CDR3 region has 15 residues. The V gene end was trimmed by 6 bases and the J gene end by 3 bases; junction bases not matched to a gene: 7. Germline values: CDR1 MNHEY, CDR2 SVGAGI.

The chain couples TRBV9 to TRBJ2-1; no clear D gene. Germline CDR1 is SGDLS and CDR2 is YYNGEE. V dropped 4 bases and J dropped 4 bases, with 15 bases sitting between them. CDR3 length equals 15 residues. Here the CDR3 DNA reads TGTGCCAGCAGCCTGGGTCAGGAAACTTACAATGAGCAGTTCTTC. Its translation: CASSLGQETYNEQFF.

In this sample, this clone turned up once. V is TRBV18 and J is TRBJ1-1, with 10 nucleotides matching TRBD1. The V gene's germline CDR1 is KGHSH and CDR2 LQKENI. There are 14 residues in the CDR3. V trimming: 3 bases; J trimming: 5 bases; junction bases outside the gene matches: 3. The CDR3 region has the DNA TGTGCCAGCTCACCCGGGACAGGGGTAACTGAAGCTTTCTTT. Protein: CASSPGTGVTEAFF.

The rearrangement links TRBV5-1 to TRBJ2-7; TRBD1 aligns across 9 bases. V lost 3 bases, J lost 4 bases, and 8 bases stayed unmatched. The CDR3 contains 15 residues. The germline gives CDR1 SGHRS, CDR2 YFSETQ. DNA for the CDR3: TGCGCCAGCAGCTCTCAAACCGGGACAGGGTACGAGCAGTACTTC. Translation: CASSSQTGTGYEQYF.

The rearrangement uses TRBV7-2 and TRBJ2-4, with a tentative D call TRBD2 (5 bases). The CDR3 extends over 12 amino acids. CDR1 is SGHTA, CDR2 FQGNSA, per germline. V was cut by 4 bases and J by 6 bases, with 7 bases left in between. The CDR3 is CASSSEGNIQYF. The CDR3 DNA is TGTGCCAGCAGCTCAGAGGGAAACATTCAGTACTTC.